The next 17 T cell receptor beta chains were all read from a single sample in a study of T cell responses to AZD1222 COVID-19 vaccine (dated by TCRdb to about 2021). Receptor amplification or capture employed the immunoSEQ multiplex PCR assay. Imported from immuneACCESS, the table was reduced by TCRdb to in-frame sequences with V and J called. These copies leave out some clones; in studies compared against another copy, an unresolved V gene accounts for under half, and the cause of the remainder is not known. The sample includes over 60,000 clones, with more than 70% observed a single time. The ten most abundant clones make up 4.5% to 5% of the sample. The time point label for this specimen denotes: about 28 days (+/-7) after the second vaccine dose. The treatment or condition label corresponds to: meningococcal conjugate vaccine given as trial control. The sample in question was peripheral blood, obtained 28 days after the second dose of the MenACWY control vaccine. The receptors stem from an adult who received the MenACWY meningococcal vaccine as a control.

This sequence joins TRBV9 and TRBJ1-3; D gene unclear. The CDR3 is made up of 15 amino acids. V lost 4 bases to trimming and J lost 0 bases, with 11 bases between them. Germline V gene sequence: CDR1 SGDLS, CDR2 YYNGEE. The CDR3 here is CASSPRSDSGNTIYF. The DNA of the CDR3 is TGTGCCAGCAGCCCCCGTTCGGACTCTGGAAACACCATATATTTT.

The chain recombines TRBV7-2 with TRBJ1-5; perhaps TRBD1 as D (6 bases). Trimming pared 5 bases from V and 5 bases from J, leaving 13 bases between. The CDR3 has 14 residues. The germline V gene encodes CDR1 SGHTA and CDR2 FQGNSA. The CDR3 region is CASSQGGFDQPQHF. CDR3 bases: TGTGCCAGCAGCCAAGGGGGTTTTGATCAGCCCCAGCATTTT.

The chain has TRBV30 and TRBJ1-4, with D unclear. Between the trimmed V and J ends, which lost 5 bases and 4 bases, there was a span of 14 bases. This CDR3 spans 14 amino acids. The germline V gene has CDR1 GTSNPN and CDR2 SVGIG (reference sequence). This CDR3 reads CAWGWGGGNEKLFF. Here the CDR3 DNA reads TGTGCCTGGGGGTGGGGAGGTGGTAATGAAAAACTGTTTTTT.

The J gene is TRBJ2-7, the V gene TRBV11-3; 8 positions match TRBD1. V trimming: 1 base; J trimming: 1 base; junction bases outside the gene matches: 3. The CDR3 has 15 amino acids. Germline-derived CDR1 and CDR2 are SGHNT and YENEEA. The CDR3 here is CASSLGQGTSYEQYF. As DNA, the CDR3 is TGTGCCAGCAGCTTAGGACAGGGGACTTCCTACGAGCAGTACTTC. The whole variable domain, remainder taken from reference TRBV11-3 and TRBJ2-7, is EAGVVQSPRYKIIEKKQPVAFWCNPISGHNTLYWYLQNLGQGPELLIRYENEEAVDDSQLPKDRFSAERLKGVDSTLKIQPAELGDSAVYLCASSLGQGTSYEQYFGPGTRLTVT.

The chain employs TRBV5-1 and TRBJ2-7; D gene ambiguous. Trimming stripped 6 bases from V and 2 bases from J, with 12 bases between. This CDR3 comprises 13 residues. Germline CDR1 and CDR2: SGHRS and YFSETQ. The chain's CDR3 is CASNDGLTYEQYF. CDR3 coding DNA: TGCGCCAGCAACGACGGGTTAACCTACGAGCAGTACTTC.

Comments on this clone: Other DNA variants within this sample encode the same CDR3. The V gene is TRBV11-3, the J gene TRBJ2-2, with D hard to call. Germline V CDR1 and CDR2: SGHNT, YENEEA. CDR3 length equals 12 residues. Trimming left V 1 base short and J 7 bases short, with 4 bases between. The CDR3 region is CASSLVGGELFF. CDR3 sequence (DNA): TGTGCCAGCAGCTTAGTTGGCGGGGAGCTGTTTTTT. The full variable domain, with the rest looked up from reference TRBV11-3 and TRBJ2-2, is EAGVVQSPRYKIIEKKQPVAFWCNPISGHNTLYWYLQNLGQGPELLIRYENEEAVDDSQLPKDRFSAERLKGVDSTLKIQPAELGDSAVYLCASSLVGGELFFGEGSRLTVL.

V and J are TRBV6-1 and TRBJ2-7, with 11 bases matching TRBD1. Looked up from germline, CDR1 is MNHNS and CDR2 is SASEGT. V lost 2 bases and J lost 8; bases outside the gene matches: 17. The length of the CDR3 is 18 residues. This CDR3 is CASSELVGAGGQGEKQYF. The CDR3, as DNA: TGTGCCAGCAGTGAATTGGTCGGAGCCGGGGGACAGGGGGAAAAGCAGTACTTC.

The CDR3 loop is CASSYSVTGGAYEQYF. The CDR3 bases are TGTGCCAGCAGTTACTCGGTTACAGGGGGGGCCTACGAGCAGTACTTC. This sequence joins TRBV6-5 and TRBJ2-7; weak D call: TRBD1 (8 bases). This CDR3 region has 16 residues. CDR1 MNHEY and CDR2 SVGAGI come from the germline V gene. The germline V and J ends were trimmed by 0 bases and 2 bases, with 14 bases remaining between them.

V is TRBV5-1 and J is TRBJ1-2; possibly TRBD1 for D (6 bases). V lost 1 base and J lost 7, with 14 bases in between. This CDR3 region has 14 residues. The V gene's germline CDR1 is SGHRS and CDR2 YFSETQ. The CDR3, as DNA: TGCGCCAGCAGCTTGTCGGGGGGCGGTAGTGGCTACACCTTC. This sequence encodes CASSLSGGGSGYTF.

This clone was detected once. The V call is TRBV2, the J call TRBJ2-1; D gene unclear. Germline CDR1 reads SNHLY; CDR2 reads FYNNEI. The V and J ends lost 1 base and 3 bases respectively, with 7 bases between them. The CDR3 totals 14 residues. The CDR3 DNA reads TGTGCCAGCAGTGAAGAAGGCGGCTACAATGAGCAGTTCTTC. Its translation: CASSEEGGYNEQFF.

This clone was observed once. This chain joins TRBV6-6 and TRBJ2-6; D is uncertain. CDR3 length: 18 amino acids. V dropped 5 bases and J dropped 1 base, with 18 bases sitting between them. The V gene's germline CDR1 is MNHNY and CDR2 SVGAGI (reference sequence). The CDR3: CASSPTVPYLSGANVLTF. The CDR3 bases are TGTGCCAGCAGTCCCACGGTTCCGTACTTGTCTGGGGCCAACGTCCTGACTTTC.

The chain links TRBV5-5 to TRBJ2-7; no definite D call. Trimming pared 0 bases from V and 7 bases from J, leaving 11 bases between. In germline, CDR1 is SGHKS, CDR2 YYEKEE (reference sequence). The length of the CDR3 is 13 residues. CDR3 bases: TGTGCCAGCAGCTTGGTTCCCCCTGATGAGCAGTACTTC. It is translated as CASSLVPPDEQYF.

J is TRBJ1-1 and V is TRBV11-2; D perhaps matches TRBD1 (6 bases). The CDR3 has 13 amino acids. Germline CDR1 is SGHAT and CDR2 is FQNNGV. V gave up 4 bases and J gave up 6 bases, with 12 bases separating them. CDR3 protein: CASSSTEGAEAFF. The CDR3 nucleotides read TGTGCCAGCAGCTCGACAGAGGGGGCTGAAGCTTTCTTT.

The rearrangement links TRBV5-1 to TRBJ2-1; D might be TRBD2 (5 bases). The CDR3 length is 13 residues. V lost 4 bases and J lost 5, with 10 bases in between. CDR1 and CDR2 (germline): SGHRS, YFSETQ. The CDR3 sequence: CASSPTRNNEQFF. The CDR3 coding sequence is TGCGCCAGCAGCCCCACTAGAAACAATGAGCAGTTCTTC.

This clone was detected only a few times. The chain uses TRBV7-2 and TRBJ2-1; a weak D match, TRBD1 (5 bases). Germline loops: CDR1 SGHTA, CDR2 FQGNSA. The CDR3 spans 13 residues. Trimming took 2 bases from V and 8 from J, leaving 10 bases between them. The CDR3 is CASSLSGYYEQFF. For the CDR3, the DNA is TGTGCCAGCAGCTTATCAGGGTACTATGAGCAGTTCTTC.

V is TRBV29-1 and J is TRBJ1-2; no firm D call. CDR3 size: 16 residues. The germline V gene encodes CDR1 SQVTM and CDR2 ANQGSEA. V lost 7 bases to trimming and J lost 2 bases, with 23 bases between them. The CDR3 DNA sequence: TGCAGCGCCAAAGCCGGCACCACGTACGACAACTATGGCTACACCTTC. Translation: CSAKAGTTYDNYGYTF. The whole variable domain, filled in from reference TRBV29-1 and TRBJ1-2, reads SAVISQKPSRDICQRGTSLTIQCQVDSQVTMMFWYRQQPGQSLTLIATANQGSEATYESGFVIDKFPISRPNLTFSTLTVSNMSPEDSSIYLCSAKAGTTYDNYGYTFGSGTRLTVV.

This chain uses TRBV11-2 with TRBJ2-7; the match to TRBD1 covers 11 bases. This CDR3 spans 15 amino acids. CDR1 and CDR2 (germline): SGHAT, FQNNGV. Trimming at V came to 3 bases and at J to 6 bases, leaving 7 bases not matched to a gene. CDR3 nucleotides: TGTGCCAGCAGCTTCGGACAGGGGGCAACGGGCGAGCAGTACTTC. Residues: CASSFGQGATGEQYF.